The T cell receptor beta chain described here comes from a study of graft-versus-host responses after intestinal transplantation. Study at large: After anti-thymocyte globulin induction, recipients took tacrolimus and steroids for about 3 years. General study results and limits: Recipient-marrow GvH clones were detected, some having first appeared in ileum or blood. The highest levels of circulating GvH clones went along with early declines in HvG clones after transplant.

The method was immunoSEQ multiplex PCR; TCRdb's version includes in-frame clones alone and lacks a portion of them. The table shows about 130,000 clones, with 85% to 95% occurring only once. In regard to this clone: As yet, its antigen is unknown.

The specimen was unstimulated CD4+ T cells sorted from spleen or lymph node cells, collected before intestinal transplant. This sequence originates from a human donor who received an intestinal transplant.

The CDR3 is CAWAVGTGNTIYF. Here the CDR3 DNA reads TGTGCCTGGGCAGTAGGGACTGGAAACACCATATATTTT. This chain links TRBV30 with TRBJ1-3; D unclear. The CDR3 is 13 residues long. Germline V lookup: CDR1 GTSNPN, CDR2 SVGIG (reference sequence). V was pared by 5 bases and J by 2 bases, with 10 bases between.